This entry lists 20 T cell receptor beta chains sequenced from one sample in a study of shared clonotypes between healthy human individuals. The protocol was immunoSEQ multiplex PCR, while the TCRdb copy is restricted to in-frame clones and leaves out a portion. The repertoire holds about 2.3 million clones, with approximately 95% as singletons. The sequencing input was naive CD4+ T cells from PBMCs. Subset: CD45RA+ positively selected. All receptors derive from a young man in good health. Some clones in this sample may be carry-over from other donors' samples.

This rearrangement joins TRBV29-1 to TRBJ2-4, with TRBD2 identical over 10 bases. The CDR3 totals 14 residues. J lost 8 bases, V lost 3 bases, and 7 bases had no gene match. Germline-derived CDR1 and CDR2 are SQVTM and ANQGSEA. CDR3 sequence: CSVEASGSLDIQYF. The CDR3 nucleotides read TGCAGCGTTGAGGCTAGCGGGAGTTTGGACATTCAGTACTTC.

V and J are TRBV7-2 and TRBJ1-2; weak D call: TRBD1 (6 bases). The germline V gene has CDR1 SGHTA and CDR2 FQGNSA. Trimming removed 0 bases from V and 5 bases from J, with 16 bases in between. The CDR3 has 16 residues. DNA for the CDR3: TGTGCCAGCAGCTTAGCGGCGGACAGTTCCTATTATGGCTACACCTTC. It translates to CASSLAADSSYYGYTF.

This chain connects TRBV7-9 to TRBJ2-5; the D gene is possibly TRBD1 (6 bases). Germline V gene sequence: CDR1 SEHNR, CDR2 FQNEAQ (reference sequence). This CDR3 has 12 residues. Trimming cost V 10 bases and J 0 bases, with 9 bases left between them. CDR3 region: CAIGQHQETQYF. CDR3 nucleotide sequence: TGTGCCATAGGACAGCACCAAGAGACCCAGTACTTC.

The rearrangement links TRBV5-1 to TRBJ2-7; TRBD1 or TRBD2 may be the D gene (5 bases each). V lost 6 bases, J lost 0 bases, and 10 bases lay in between. Per the germline V gene, CDR1 is SGHRS and CDR2 is YFSETQ. This CDR3 region has 13 residues. This CDR3 is CASKPGSSYEQYF. In nucleotides, the CDR3 is TGCGCCAGCAAGCCAGGGAGCTCCTACGAGCAGTACTTC.

The V and J genes are TRBV28 and TRBJ2-7; 8 bases are a match to TRBD2. Trimming cost V 4 bases and J 2 bases; bases outside gene matches: 10. The CDR3 has 16 amino acids. Germline V CDR1 and CDR2: MDHEN, SYDVKM. The CDR3 here is CASSYLLGSGTYEQYF. In DNA, the CDR3 is TGTGCCAGCAGTTACCTCCTAGGTAGCGGGACCTACGAGCAGTACTTC.

The rearrangement joins TRBV15 to TRBJ2-5; maybe TRBD2 (6 bases). The closer fit of TRBJ2-7 to the DNA end suggests the J call may be wrong. This CDR3 is 14 amino acids long. CDR1 and CDR2 (germline): LNHNV, YYDKDF (reference sequence). Here the CDR3 DNA reads TGTGCCACCAGCAGGGAGGGATACTCCTACGAGCAGTACTTC. It codes for CATSREGYSYEQYF.

The chain links TRBV15 to TRBJ1-5; TRBD1 is a possible D gene (6 bases). The CDR3 runs to 17 residues. CDR1 is LNHNV and CDR2 is YYDKDF in the germline V gene (reference sequence). The V end was cut by 0 bases, the J end by 3 bases, with 15 bases between. The CDR3 spells CATSRDRGQGINQPQHF. As DNA, the CDR3 is TGTGCCACCAGCAGAGATCGGGGGCAGGGGATCAATCAGCCCCAGCATTTT.

The J gene is TRBJ2-3, the V gene TRBV5-1; the D gene is possibly TRBD1 (6 bases). Germline CDR1 reads SGHRS; CDR2 reads YFSETQ. Trimming removed 6 bases from V and 4 bases from J, with 15 bases in between. This CDR3 region has 14 residues. The CDR3 bases are TGCGCCAGCAAAGTCGCCAGGGGCGCAGATACGCAGTATTTT. As protein: CASKVARGADTQYF. The variable domain in full, completed from reference TRBV5-1 and TRBJ2-3, reads KAGVTQTPRYLIKTRGQQVTLSCSPISGHRSVSWYQQTPGQGLQFLFEYFSETQRNKGNFPGRFSGRQFSNSRSEMNVSTLELGDSALYLCASKVARGADTQYFGPGTRLTVL.

A note on this clone: Other DNA variants within this sample encode the same CDR3. The rearrangement uses TRBV28 and TRBJ2-7; D not resolved. CDR1 is MDHEN, CDR2 SYDVKM, per germline. V lost 3 bases to trimming and J lost 4 bases, with 13 bases between them. This CDR3 has 14 amino acids. CDR3 DNA: TGTGCCAGCAGTTTGGGTGGCAGCCTTTACGAGCAGTACTTC. Protein: CASSLGGSLYEQYF.

The chain employs TRBV29-1 and TRBJ1-2; TRBD1 might be the D (5 bases). There are 12 residues in the CDR3. The V gene's germline CDR1 is SQVTM and CDR2 ANQGSEA. Between the trimmed V and J ends, which lost 4 bases and 5 bases, there was a span of 11 bases. CDR3 in amino acids: CSVGGTSYGYTF. DNA for the CDR3: TGCAGCGTTGGCGGGACGTCTTATGGCTACACCTTC.

This chain links TRBV21-1 with TRBJ2-1; the table names TRBD1, a call not compared with the DNA. TRBV21-1 represents a pseudogene. The CDR3 length is 21 residues. CDR3: CASSNFVGLGESGTGYNEQFF. The DNA of the CDR3 is TGTGCCAGCAGCAATTTTGTAGGTTTGGGGGAGTCAGGGACAGGTTACAATGAGCAGTTCTTC.

The chain combines TRBV7-2 with TRBJ1-3; D remains unclear. V shed 1 base and J shed 6 bases, with 7 bases lying between them. CDR1 is SGHTA, CDR2 FQGNSA, per germline. The CDR3 length is 13 residues. In nucleotides, the CDR3 is TGTGCCAGCAGCTTAGAACGGGAAAACACCATATATTTT. As protein: CASSLERENTIYF. The full variable domain, its missing parts supplied by reference TRBV7-2 and TRBJ1-3, is GAGVSQSPSNKVTEKGKDVELRCDPISGHTALYWYRQSLGQGLEFLIYFQGNSAPDKSGLPSDRFSAERTGGSVSTLTIQRTQQEDSAVYLCASSLERENTIYFGEGSWLTVV.

This rearrangement joins TRBV27 to TRBJ1-2; no reliable D call. Germline CDR1 MNHEY, CDR2 SMNVEV (reference sequence). Trimming pared 3 bases from V and 3 bases from J, leaving 14 bases between. This CDR3 spans 15 amino acids. CDR3 sequence: CASSLGYASHYGYTF. The CDR3 DNA reads as TGTGCCAGCAGTTTGGGTTATGCCAGCCACTATGGCTACACCTTC.

This chain links TRBV11-2 with TRBJ2-7; D is tentatively TRBD1 or TRBD2 (5 bases each). V lost 3 bases and J lost 2, with 11 bases in between. The CDR3 has 14 residues. In germline, CDR1 is SGHAT, CDR2 FQNNGV. The CDR3 loop reads CASSLVGRPYEQYF. The CDR3 DNA reads TGTGCCAGCAGCTTGGTGGGACGACCCTACGAGCAGTACTTC.

The chain joins TRBV7-2 to TRBJ2-7, with TRBD1 identical over 9 bases. CDR3 size: 12 residues. Germline CDR1 and CDR2: SGHTA and FQGNSA. V lost 5 bases and J lost 6; bases outside the gene matches: 2. CDR3 sequence: CASSIQGAEQYF. The CDR3 nucleotides are TGTGCCAGCAGCATACAGGGGGCCGAGCAGTACTTC. The whole variable domain, filled in from reference TRBV7-2 and TRBJ2-7, reads GAGVSQSPSNKVTEKGKDVELRCDPISGHTALYWYRQSLGQGLEFLIYFQGNSAPDKSGLPSDRFSAERTGGSVSTLTIQRTQQEDSAVYLCASSIQGAEQYFGPGTRLTVT.

The rearrangement joins TRBV19 to TRBJ2-6, with D maybe TRBD1 (6 bases). Germline CDR1 reads LNHDA; CDR2 reads SQIVND (reference sequence). The CDR3 consists of 18 residues. The V end was cut by 5 bases, the J end by 0 bases, with 17 bases between. The CDR3 reads CASSDPGQPISGANVLTF. DNA of the CDR3: TGTGCCAGTAGTGATCCGGGACAACCGATCTCTGGGGCCAACGTCCTGACTTTC.

The chain couples TRBV5-1 to TRBJ2-2, with D unclear. The V gene's germline CDR1 is SGHRS and CDR2 YFSETQ. V was clipped by 0 bases and J by 5 bases, with 17 bases between them. There are 17 residues in the CDR3. In nucleotides, the CDR3 is TGCGCCAGCAGCTTGGAGGACGGCACATCCCCAACCGGGGAGCTGTTTTTT. Its translation: CASSLEDGTSPTGELFF.

The chain couples TRBV9 to TRBJ1-5; D unresolved. Trimming shortened V by 3 bases and J by 0 bases, and 7 bases separated the two germline ends. This CDR3 contains 14 residues. Germline lookup yields CDR1 SGDLS and CDR2 YYNGEE. CDR3 DNA: TGTGCCAGCAGCGCCAGGAATAGCAATCAGCCCCAGCATTTT. It specifies CASSARNSNQPQHF.

The chain employs TRBV10-3 and TRBJ1-3, with D uncertain. The CDR3 covers 15 residues. Germline V gives CDR1 ENHRY, CDR2 SYGVKD. V was trimmed by 0 bases and J by 0 bases, leaving 6 bases between them. The CDR3 DNA follows: TGTGCCATCAGTGAGTCGCGCCACTCTGGAAACACCATATATTTT. Residues: CAISESRHSGNTIYF.

The chain joins TRBV28 to TRBJ2-7; 7 bases line up with TRBD2. The CDR3 runs 13 residues. CDR1 is MDHEN and CDR2 is SYDVKM in the germline V gene. J was trimmed by 0 bases and V by 10 bases; bases with no gene match: 6. DNA for the CDR3: TGTGCCACCTTAGCGGGTAGCTCCTACGAGCAGTACTTC. Protein sequence: CATLAGSSYEQYF.